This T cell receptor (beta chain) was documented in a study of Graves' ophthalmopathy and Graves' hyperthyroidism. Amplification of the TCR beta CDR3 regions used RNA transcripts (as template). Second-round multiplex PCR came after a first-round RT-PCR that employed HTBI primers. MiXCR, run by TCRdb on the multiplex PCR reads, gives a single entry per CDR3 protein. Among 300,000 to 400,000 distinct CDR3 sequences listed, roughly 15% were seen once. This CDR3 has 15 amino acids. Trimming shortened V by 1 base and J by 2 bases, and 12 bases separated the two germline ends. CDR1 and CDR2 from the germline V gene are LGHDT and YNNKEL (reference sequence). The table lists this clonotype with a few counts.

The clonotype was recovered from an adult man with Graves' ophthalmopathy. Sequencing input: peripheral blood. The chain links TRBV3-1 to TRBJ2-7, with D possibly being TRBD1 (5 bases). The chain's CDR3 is CASSQATPGTYEQYF. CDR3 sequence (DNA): TGTGCCAGCAGCCAAGCTACACCAGGGACCTACGAGCAGTACTTC.